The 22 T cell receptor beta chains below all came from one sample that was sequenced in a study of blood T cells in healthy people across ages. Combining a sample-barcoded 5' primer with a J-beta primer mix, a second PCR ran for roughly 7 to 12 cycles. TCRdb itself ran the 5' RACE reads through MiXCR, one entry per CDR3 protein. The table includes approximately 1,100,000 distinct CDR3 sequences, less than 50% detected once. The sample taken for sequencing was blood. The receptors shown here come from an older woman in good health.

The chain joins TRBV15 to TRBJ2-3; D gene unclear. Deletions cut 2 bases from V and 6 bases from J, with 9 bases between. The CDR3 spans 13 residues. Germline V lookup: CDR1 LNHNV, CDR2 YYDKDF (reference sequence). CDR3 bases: TGTGCCACCAGCAGATTCGAGAGGGATACGCAGTATTTT. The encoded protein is CATSRFERDTQYF.

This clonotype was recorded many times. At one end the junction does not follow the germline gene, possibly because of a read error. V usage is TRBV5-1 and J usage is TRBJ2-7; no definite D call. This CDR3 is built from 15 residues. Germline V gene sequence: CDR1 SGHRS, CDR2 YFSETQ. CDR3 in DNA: TGTGCCAGCAGCTTAGCTGGCCTGAGCTCCTACGAGCAGTACTTC. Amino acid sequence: CASSLAGLSSYEQYF.

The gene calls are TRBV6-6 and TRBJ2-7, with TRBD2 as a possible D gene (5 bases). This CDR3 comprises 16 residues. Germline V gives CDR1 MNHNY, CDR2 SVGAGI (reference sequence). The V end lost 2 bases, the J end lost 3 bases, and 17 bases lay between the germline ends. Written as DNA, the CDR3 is TGTGCCAGCAGTTACAACGGGATTTCCGACTTCTACGAGCAGTACTTC. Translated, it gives CASSYNGISDFYEQYF.

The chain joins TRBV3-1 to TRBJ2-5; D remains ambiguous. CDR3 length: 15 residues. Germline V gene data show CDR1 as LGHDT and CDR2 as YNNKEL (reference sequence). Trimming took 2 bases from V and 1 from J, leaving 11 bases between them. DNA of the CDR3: TGTGCCAGCAGCCAAACTTTAAGAGGCCAAGAGACCCAGTACTTC. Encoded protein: CASSQTLRGQETQYF.

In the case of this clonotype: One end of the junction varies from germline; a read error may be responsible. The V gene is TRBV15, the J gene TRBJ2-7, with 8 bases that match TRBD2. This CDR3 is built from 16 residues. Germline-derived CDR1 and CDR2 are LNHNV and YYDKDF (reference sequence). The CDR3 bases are TGTGCCACCAGTAGAGTGGTTGGTAGCGGGACCTACGAGCAGTACTTC. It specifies CATSRVVGSGTYEQYF.

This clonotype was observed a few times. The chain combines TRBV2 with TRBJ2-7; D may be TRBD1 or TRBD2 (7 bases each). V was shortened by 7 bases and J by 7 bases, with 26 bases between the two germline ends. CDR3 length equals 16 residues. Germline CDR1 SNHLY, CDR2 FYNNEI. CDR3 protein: CASTSGGGSTRGEQYF. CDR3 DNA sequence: TGTGCCAGCACTTCAGGGGGGGGCAGCACCAGGGGGGAGCAGTACTTC.

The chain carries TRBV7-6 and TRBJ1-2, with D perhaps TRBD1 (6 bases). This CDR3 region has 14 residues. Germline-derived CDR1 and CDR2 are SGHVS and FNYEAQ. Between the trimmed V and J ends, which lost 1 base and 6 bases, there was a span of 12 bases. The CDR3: CASSLEAGVHGYTF. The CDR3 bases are TGTGCCAGCAGCTTAGAGGCAGGGGTCCATGGCTACACCTTC.

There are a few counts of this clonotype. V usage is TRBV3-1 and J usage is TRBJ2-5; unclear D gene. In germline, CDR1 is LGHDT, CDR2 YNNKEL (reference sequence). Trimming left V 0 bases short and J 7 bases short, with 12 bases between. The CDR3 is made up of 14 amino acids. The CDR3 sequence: CASSQEGAPGTQYF. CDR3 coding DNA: TGTGCCAGCAGCCAAGAGGGCGCCCCGGGGACCCAGTACTTC.

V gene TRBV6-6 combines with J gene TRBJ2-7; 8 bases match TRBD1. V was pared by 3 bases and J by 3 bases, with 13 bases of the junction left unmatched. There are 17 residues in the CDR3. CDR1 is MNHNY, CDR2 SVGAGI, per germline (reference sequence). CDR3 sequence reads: CASSYSPGQGPIYEQYF. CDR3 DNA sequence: TGTGCCAGCAGTTATAGTCCAGGACAGGGCCCGATCTACGAGCAGTACTTC.

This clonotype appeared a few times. CDR3 residues: CASSSRDRDTGELFF. The CDR3 DNA reads TGTGCCAGCAGCTCCAGGGACAGGGACACCGGGGAGCTGTTTTTT. This rearrangement joins TRBV13 to TRBJ2-2; 9 nucleotides align to TRBD1. From germline, CDR1 is PRHDT and CDR2 FYEKMQ (reference sequence). V trimming: 4 bases; J trimming: 3 bases; junction bases outside the gene matches: 3. The CDR3 has 15 residues.

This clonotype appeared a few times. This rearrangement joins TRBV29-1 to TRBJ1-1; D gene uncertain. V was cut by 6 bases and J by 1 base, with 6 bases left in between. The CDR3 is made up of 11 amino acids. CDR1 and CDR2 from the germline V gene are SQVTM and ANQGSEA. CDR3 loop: CSVTKNTEAFF. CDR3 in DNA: TGCAGCGTGACAAAGAACACTGAAGCTTTCTTT.

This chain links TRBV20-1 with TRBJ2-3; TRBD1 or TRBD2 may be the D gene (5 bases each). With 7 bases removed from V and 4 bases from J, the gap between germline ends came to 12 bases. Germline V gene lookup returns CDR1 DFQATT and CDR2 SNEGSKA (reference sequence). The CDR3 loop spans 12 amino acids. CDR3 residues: CSGGELSDTQYF. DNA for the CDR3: TGCAGTGGAGGGGAGTTGTCAGATACGCAGTATTTT.

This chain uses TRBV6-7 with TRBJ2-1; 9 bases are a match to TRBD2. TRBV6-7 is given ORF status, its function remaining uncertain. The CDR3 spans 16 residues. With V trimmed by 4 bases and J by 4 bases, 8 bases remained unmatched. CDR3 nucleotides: TGTGCCAGCAGTTTTCCGGGACTAGCTGCTTACAATGAGCAGTTCTTC. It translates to CASSFPGLAAYNEQFF.

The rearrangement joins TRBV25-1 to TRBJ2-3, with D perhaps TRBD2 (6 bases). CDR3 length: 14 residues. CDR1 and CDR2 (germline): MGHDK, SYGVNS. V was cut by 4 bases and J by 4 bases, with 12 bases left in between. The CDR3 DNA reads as TGTGCCAGCAGTGCTGTTCTAGCGTCAGATACGCAGTATTTT. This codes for CASSAVLASDTQYF.

The CDR3 reads CASSFRARLGGANVLTF. The CDR3 region has the DNA TGTGCCAGCAGTTTTAGAGCTAGATTGGGGGGGGCCAACGTCCTGACTTTC. The rearrangement joins TRBV12-3 or TRBV12-4 to TRBJ2-6; D not resolved. This CDR3 is 17 amino acids long. Trimming shortened V by 3 bases and J by 4 bases, and 16 bases separated the two germline ends.

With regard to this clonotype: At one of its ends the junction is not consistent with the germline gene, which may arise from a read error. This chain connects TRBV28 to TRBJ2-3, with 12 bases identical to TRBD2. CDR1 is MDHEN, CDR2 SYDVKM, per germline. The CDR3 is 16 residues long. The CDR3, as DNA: TGTGCCAACAGTACTTCGACTAGCGGGAGTGGAGATACGCAGTATTTT. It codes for CANSTSTSGSGDTQYF.

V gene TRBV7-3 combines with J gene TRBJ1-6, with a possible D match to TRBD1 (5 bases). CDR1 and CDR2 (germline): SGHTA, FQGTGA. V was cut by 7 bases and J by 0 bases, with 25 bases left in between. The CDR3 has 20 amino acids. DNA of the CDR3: TGTGCCAGCACCGTTAACGAGGGGTGCCCTGAGAGCTCCTATAATTCACCCCTCCACTTT. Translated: CASTVNEGCPESSYNSPLHF.

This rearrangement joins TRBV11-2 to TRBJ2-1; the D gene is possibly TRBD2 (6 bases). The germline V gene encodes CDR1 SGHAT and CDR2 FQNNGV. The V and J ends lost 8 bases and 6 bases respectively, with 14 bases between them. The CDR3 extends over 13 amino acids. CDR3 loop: CASAREFGNEQFF. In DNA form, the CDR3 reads TGTGCCAGCGCCCGGGAGTTCGGCAATGAGCAGTTCTTC.

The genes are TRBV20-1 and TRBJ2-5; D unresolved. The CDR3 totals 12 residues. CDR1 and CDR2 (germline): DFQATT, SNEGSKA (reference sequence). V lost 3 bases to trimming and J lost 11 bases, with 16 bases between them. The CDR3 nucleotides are TGCAGTGCTAGTGGATACCCCAATGAGCAGTACTTC. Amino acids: CSASGYPNEQYF.

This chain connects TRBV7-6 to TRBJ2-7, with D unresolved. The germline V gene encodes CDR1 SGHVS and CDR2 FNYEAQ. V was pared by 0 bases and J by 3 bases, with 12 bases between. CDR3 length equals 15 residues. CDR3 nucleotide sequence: TGTGCCAGCAGCTTAGCAGGTCTCGCTTACTACGAGCAGTACTTC. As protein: CASSLAGLAYYEQYF.

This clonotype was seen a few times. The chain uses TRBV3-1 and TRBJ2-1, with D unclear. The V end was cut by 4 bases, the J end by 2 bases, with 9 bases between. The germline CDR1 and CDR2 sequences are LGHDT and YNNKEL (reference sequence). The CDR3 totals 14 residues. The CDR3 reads CASSLLVPYNEQFF. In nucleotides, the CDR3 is TGTGCCAGCAGCCTCCTTGTCCCCTACAATGAGCAGTTCTTC.

This chain's CDR3 is CSASVPEDESMDEQFF. CDR3 sequence (DNA): TGCAGTGCTAGCGTGCCGGAGGACGAGAGTATGGATGAGCAGTTCTTC. The chain is built from TRBV20-1 and TRBJ2-1; weak D call: TRBD2 (5 bases). Germline CDR1 and CDR2: DFQATT and SNEGSKA (reference sequence). The CDR3 contains 16 residues. The V and J ends lost 3 bases and 8 bases respectively, with 23 bases between them.